The 32 T cell receptor beta chains below were found in one sample sequenced in a study of blood T cell repertoires in COVID-19. Sequencing was performed with immunoSEQ multiplex PCR; in TCRdb, only in-frame clones are kept and a portion is missing. In the table there are roughly 330,000 clones, more than 75% of which are singletons. The sample was PBMCs or T cells enriched from blood (not recorded which). The receptors here all came from a woman aged 25 to 39 who had recovered from COVID-19.

This clone was detected only a few times. V usage is TRBV9 and J usage is TRBJ1-1; 7 bases agree with TRBD1. V trimming: 4 bases; J trimming: 4 bases; junction bases outside the gene matches: 4. Germline V gives CDR1 SGDLS, CDR2 YYNGEE. The CDR3 spans 13 residues. The CDR3, as DNA: TGTGCCAGCAGCCCGGAGGGGGCCACTGAAGCTTTCTTT. Its protein product is CASSPEGATEAFF.

This clone showed up just a few times. The chain carries TRBV13 and TRBJ1-6, with 9 bases fitting TRBD1. The germline V gene has CDR1 PRHDT and CDR2 FYEKMQ (reference sequence). V lost 5 bases, J lost 7 bases, and 9 bases stayed unmatched. The CDR3 is made up of 16 amino acids. CDR3 sequence (DNA): TGTGCCAGCAGCCTCTCTTCTGGGACAGGGAATTCACCCCTCCACTTT. It translates to CASSLSSGTGNSPLHF.

The V gene is TRBV6-4, the J gene TRBJ2-1, with 7 bases lining up with TRBD1. CDR1 is MRHNA and CDR2 is SNTAGT in the germline V gene. The CDR3 has 15 residues. V gave up 9 bases and J gave up 0 bases; unmatched junction bases: 8. Here the CDR3 DNA reads TGTGCCAGTAGACCGGACAGGCTCTCCTACAATGAGCAGTTCTTC. It codes for CASRPDRLSYNEQFF.

This sequence joins TRBV12-3 or TRBV12-4 and TRBJ1-5, with D possibly matching TRBD1 (5 bases). V was clipped by 4 bases and J by 7 bases, with 11 bases between them. The CDR3 extends over 13 amino acids. The CDR3 DNA is TGTGCCAGCAGTTCCCAGGGTATCCAGCCCCAGCATTTT. Translation gives CASSSQGIQPQHF.

This clone was counted a few times. The chain is built from TRBV28 and TRBJ1-6; 7 bases are shared with TRBD1. The CDR3 has 17 amino acids. V was pared by 2 bases and J by 8 bases, with 12 bases of the junction left unmatched. CDR1 MDHEN and CDR2 SYDVKM come from the germline V gene. The CDR3 spells CASSLPSVDRDYSPLHF. CDR3 nucleotides: TGTGCCAGCAGTTTACCGAGCGTTGACAGGGATTATTCACCCCTCCACTTT.

The J gene is TRBJ1-2, the V gene TRBV5-1, with 8 bases lining up with TRBD1. V lost 0 bases, J lost 8 bases, and 12 bases stayed unmatched. The CDR3 contains 16 residues. Germline-derived CDR1 and CDR2 are SGHRS and YFSETQ. CDR3 residues: CASSLENIGTGGGYTF. The CDR3 region has the DNA TGCGCCAGCAGCTTGGAGAATATCGGGACAGGTGGAGGCTACACCTTC.

The DNA of the CDR3 is TGTGCCAGTAGTATTACGGTCGACAGGGTGGGCACAGATACGCAGTATTTT. Translating gives CASSITVDRVGTDTQYF. V is TRBV19 and J is TRBJ2-3; 7 positions match TRBD1. Germline V gives CDR1 LNHDA, CDR2 SQIVND (reference sequence). Losses at the gene ends were 3 bases for V and 1 base for J; bases not matched to a gene: 10. The CDR3 runs 17 residues.

The V gene is TRBV27, the J gene TRBJ1-2; 9 nucleotides agree with TRBD1. Germline assignment: CDR1 MNHEY and CDR2 SMNVEV (reference sequence). The ends lost 2 bases at V and 6 bases at J; junction bases unmatched: 7. The CDR3 is made up of 15 amino acids. The CDR3 DNA sequence: TGTGCCAGCAGTTTAATGCCGGGACAGGGTGATGGCTACACCTTC. Its translation is CASSLMPGQGDGYTF.

The V call is TRBV4-2, the J call TRBJ1-5; D possibly corresponds to TRBD1 (6 bases). Germline CDR1 is LGHNA and CDR2 is YNFKEQ. The ends were cut back, 1 base at V and 1 base at J, with 14 bases in the middle. This CDR3 spans 17 amino acids. The CDR3 sequence: CASSQGPRGLSNQPQHF. In nucleotides, the CDR3 is TGTGCCAGCAGCCAAGGACCGAGGGGGTTGAGCAATCAGCCCCAGCATTTT.

In this sample, this clone turned up once. The identical CDR3 is also encoded by other nucleotide sequences in the sample. The V gene is TRBV27, the J gene TRBJ2-1; D ambiguous. There are 13 residues in the CDR3. V lost 4 bases, J lost 0 bases, and 4 bases lay in between. Germline values: CDR1 MNHEY, CDR2 SMNVEV (reference sequence). The CDR3 loop reads CASSSSSYNEQFF. Written as DNA, the CDR3 is TGTGCCAGCAGTTCGAGCTCCTACAATGAGCAGTTCTTC.

V usage is TRBV28 and J usage is TRBJ1-1; D not resolved. Trimming took off 4 bases at V and 8 bases at J, with 8 bases between the two ends. The CDR3 has 11 amino acids. The germline V gene encodes CDR1 MDHEN and CDR2 SYDVKM. In nucleotides, the CDR3 is TGTGCCAGCAGTTCGAACAGAGAAGCTTTCTTT. This codes for CASSSNREAFF.

The gene calls are TRBV5-4 and TRBJ1-2, with TRBD1 as a possible D gene (5 bases). With 4 bases removed from V and 8 bases from J, the gap between germline ends came to 15 bases. The CDR3 loop spans 13 amino acids. Germline V gene data show CDR1 as SGHNT and CDR2 as YYREEE (reference sequence). The chain's CDR3 is CASSTGGTPGYTF. The CDR3 DNA reads as TGTGCCAGCAGCACCGGGGGGACGCCGGGCTACACCTTC. The full variable domain, completed using reference TRBV5-4 and TRBJ1-2, is ETGVTQSPTHLIKTRGQQVTLRCSSQSGHNTVSWYQQALGQGPQFIFQYYREEENGRGNFPPRFSGLQFPNYSSELNVNALELDDSALYLCASSTGGTPGYTFGSGTRLTVV.

The chain has TRBV4-1 and TRBJ2-6, with D possibly being TRBD1 (6 bases). This CDR3 is built from 15 residues. The V end was cut by 4 bases, the J end by 4 bases, with 11 bases between. Germline-derived CDR1 and CDR2 are MGHRA and YSYEKL. This CDR3 is CASSRTGLGANVLTF. CDR3 coding DNA: TGCGCCAGCAGCCGAACAGGGTTAGGGGCCAACGTCCTGACTTTC.

On this clone itself: The same CDR3 can be traced to other DNA sequences in this sample. The CDR3 spells CASSLVGGGTEAFF. CDR3 bases: TGTGCCAGCAGCTTAGTTGGCGGAGGTACTGAAGCTTTCTTT. This sequence joins TRBV7-9 and TRBJ1-1, with D uncertain. The CDR3 contains 14 residues. The ends were cut back, 1 base at V and 5 bases at J, with 11 bases in the middle. CDR1 and CDR2 from the germline V gene are SEHNR and FQNEAQ (reference sequence). The full variable domain, in which reference TRBV7-9 and TRBJ1-1 provide the parts outside the CDR3, is DTGVSQNPRHKITKRGQNVTFRCDPISEHNRLYWYRQTLGQGPEFLTYFQNEAQLEKSRLLSDRFSAERPKGSFSTLEIQRTEQGDSAMYLCASSLVGGGTEAFFGQGTRLTVV.

The chain uses TRBV7-2 and TRBJ1-1; 11 bases line up with TRBD1. The CDR3 consists of 15 residues. V was clipped by 1 base and J by 4 bases; unmatched bases: 2. Germline CDR1 is SGHTA and CDR2 is FQGNSA. This CDR3 reads CASSLGGTGGTEAFF. CDR3 DNA: TGTGCCAGCAGCTTAGGAGGGACAGGGGGCACTGAAGCTTTCTTT.

V is TRBV10-2 and J is TRBJ2-7; perhaps TRBD2 as D (5 bases). The CDR3 runs 14 residues. Germline CDR1 and CDR2: WSHSY and SAAADI. V was pared by 5 bases and J by 1 base, with 12 bases between. CDR3 region: CASSLEGRSYEQYF. CDR3 bases: TGCGCCAGCAGTTTAGAGGGCCGGTCCTACGAGCAGTACTTC.

The rearrangement uses TRBV7-2 and TRBJ2-2; 9 nucleotides align to TRBD2. Germline V gene lookup returns CDR1 SGHTA and CDR2 FQGNSA. V was pared by 1 base and J by 5 bases, with 8 bases of the junction left unmatched. This CDR3 has 17 residues. CDR3 protein: CASSLVPLAGRTGELFF. Here the CDR3 DNA reads TGTGCCAGCAGCTTAGTTCCCCTAGCGGGGAGAACCGGGGAGCTGTTTTTT.

The chain has TRBV28 and TRBJ1-2, with TRBD1 matching 7 bases. CDR3 length equals 15 residues. Trimming took 3 bases from V and 3 from J; bases not matched to a gene: 7. Germline lookup yields CDR1 MDHEN and CDR2 SYDVKM. The CDR3 DNA is TGTGCCAGCAGTTTTCAAGGGGGCGCCTACTATGGCTACACCTTC. Its translation is CASSFQGGAYYGYTF.

The chain joins TRBV29-1 to TRBJ1-1, with D possibly matching TRBD1 (6 bases). Per germline, CDR1 SQVTM and CDR2 ANQGSEA. The CDR3 is 14 amino acids. V lost 5 bases and J lost 5, with 18 bases in between. The CDR3: CSVHREGPGTEAFF. Here the CDR3 DNA reads TGCAGCGTTCACAGGGAAGGTCCAGGGACTGAAGCTTTCTTT. Drawing the rest from reference TRBV29-1 and TRBJ1-1, the complete variable domain is SAVISQKPSRDICQRGTSLTIQCQVDSQVTMMFWYRQQPGQSLTLIATANQGSEATYESGFVIDKFPISRPNLTFSTLTVSNMSPEDSSIYLCSVHREGPGTEAFFGQGTRLTVV.

The V call is TRBV14, the J call TRBJ2-1; perhaps TRBD1 as D (5 bases). Trimming took off 0 bases at V and 0 bases at J, with 15 bases between the two ends. Germline V CDR1 and CDR2: SGHDN, FVKESK. The CDR3 is 18 amino acids. The DNA for the CDR3 is TGTGCCAGCAGCCAAGATTCGGGTCAGGGTGTCTCCTACAATGAGCAGTTCTTC. This sequence encodes CASSQDSGQGVSYNEQFF.

This chain joins TRBV15 and TRBJ1-5; 7 bases align to TRBD1. This CDR3 is 16 amino acids long. CDR1 LNHNV and CDR2 YYDKDF come from the germline V gene (reference sequence). Losses at the gene ends were 1 base for V and 2 bases for J; bases not matched to a gene: 5. The CDR3 reads CATSRGQGSGNQPQHF. The DNA for the CDR3 is TGTGCCACCAGCAGAGGACAGGGATCGGGCAATCAGCCCCAGCATTTT.

The chain has TRBV25-1 and TRBJ1-5; D gene unclear. Germline V gene lookup returns CDR1 MGHDK and CDR2 SYGVNS. CDR3 length equals 12 residues. V was trimmed by 4 bases and J by 5 bases, leaving 6 bases between them. CDR3 sequence: CASSASDQPQHF. CDR3 sequence (DNA): TGTGCCAGCAGTGCATCAGATCAGCCCCAGCATTTT. Together with reference TRBV25-1 and TRBJ1-5, the CDR3 gives the full variable domain: EADIYQTPRYLVIGTGKKITLECSQTMGHDKMYWYQQDPGMELHLIHYSYGVNSTEKGDLSSESTVSRIRTEHFPLTLESARPSHTSQYLCASSASDQPQHFGDGTRLSIL.

The CDR3 DNA reads as TGTGCCAGTAGTATAGCCGACAGAGATCAGCCCCAGCATTTT. This sequence encodes CASSIADRDQPQHF. The gene calls are TRBV19 and TRBJ1-5; weak D call: TRBD1 (5 bases). CDR3 length: 14 residues. Trimming took off 1 base at V and 5 bases at J, with 9 bases between the two ends. Per germline, CDR1 LNHDA and CDR2 SQIVND (reference sequence).

The genes are TRBV7-8 and TRBJ2-7; no clear D. CDR3 length equals 15 residues. V was cut by 3 bases and J by 5 bases, with 17 bases left in between. Germline V gene lookup returns CDR1 SGHVS and CDR2 FQNEAQ. CDR3 loop: CASSLAPHRFDEQYF. The CDR3 coding sequence is TGTGCCAGCAGCTTGGCCCCCCACCGTTTTGACGAGCAGTACTTC.

J is TRBJ1-4 and V is TRBV15; D remains ambiguous. Germline V gene sequence: CDR1 LNHNV, CDR2 YYDKDF (reference sequence). This CDR3 is 17 amino acids long. V lost 4 bases and J lost 4, with 19 bases in between. The CDR3 DNA reads TGTGCCACCAGCAACTTTCCCCGACGGGAACTTAATGAAAAACTGTTTTTT. It translates to CATSNFPRRELNEKLFF.

This clone has a handful of counts. The gene calls are TRBV4-2 and TRBJ2-7; the match to TRBD2 covers 8 bases. Trimming cost V 3 bases and J 2 bases; bases outside gene matches: 3. Germline CDR1 reads LGHNA; CDR2 reads YNFKEQ. The CDR3 runs 14 residues. The CDR3 DNA reads TGTGCCAGCAGCCAGGGACTAGTAGCCTACGAGCAGTACTTC. Amino acid sequence: CASSQGLVAYEQYF.

The chain employs TRBV6-7 and TRBJ2-7, with a weak D call TRBD2 (6 bases). TRBV6-7 counts as an open reading frame of uncertain function. The V gene lost 0 bases and the J gene lost 2 bases, with 17 bases spanning the gap. The CDR3 runs 17 residues. CDR3: CASSYSIGLAMAYEQYF. The DNA for the CDR3 is TGTGCCAGCAGTTACTCGATAGGGCTAGCGATGGCCTACGAGCAGTACTTC.

This clone was observed a single time. CDR3 sequence: CASSPQDTQYF. The CDR3 nucleotides read TGTGCCAGCAGCCCCCAAGATACGCAGTATTTT. This rearrangement joins TRBV13 to TRBJ2-3; no definite D call. Looked up from germline, CDR1 is PRHDT and CDR2 is FYEKMQ (reference sequence). The CDR3 is made up of 11 amino acids. The V and J ends lost 5 bases and 5 bases respectively, with 5 bases between them.

The gene calls are TRBV30 and TRBJ1-2; possibly TRBD1 for D (6 bases). Per germline, CDR1 GTSNPN and CDR2 SVGIG (reference sequence). V was pared by 5 bases and J by 2 bases, with 18 bases between. The CDR3 loop spans 15 amino acids. CDR3 sequence: CAWCLRGHPNYGYTF. The CDR3 DNA reads TGTGCCTGGTGTTTACGGGGACACCCAAACTATGGCTACACCTTC.

This chain links TRBV27 with TRBJ2-7, with 9 bases aligning to TRBD1. The CDR3 is 14 residues long. J gave up 3 bases and V 2 bases, and 2 bases lay outside the gene matches. Germline CDR1 MNHEY, CDR2 SMNVEV (reference sequence). As DNA, the CDR3 is TGTGCCAGCAGTTTAGGGACAGGGCACTACGAGCAGTACTTC. Translated, it gives CASSLGTGHYEQYF.

The table lists this clone with a count of one. This chain joins TRBV5-1 and TRBJ1-2; no firm D call. CDR1 and CDR2 (germline): SGHRS, YFSETQ. CDR3 size: 15 residues. V lost 0 bases to trimming and J lost 0 bases, with 9 bases between them. This CDR3 reads CASSLGARTNYGYTF. For the CDR3, the DNA is TGCGCCAGCAGCTTGGGCGCCAGGACTAACTATGGCTACACCTTC.

V is TRBV9 and J is TRBJ1-6, with 12 bases that match TRBD1. V shed 0 bases and J 8 bases; nucleotides not matched to a gene: 9. The CDR3 sequence is 18 residues long. Germline V gene data show CDR1 as SGDLS and CDR2 as YYNGEE. The CDR3 DNA reads TGTGCCAGCAGCGTAGTGGGTGGGACAGGGGGCATGTATTCACCCCTCCACTTT. Residues: CASSVVGGTGGMYSPLHF.